The 26 T cell receptor beta chains presented below share a single source sample, sequenced in a study of control samples from healthy donors and cancer patients. Method: immunoSEQ multiplex PCR; TCRdb's copy keeps in-frame clones and lacks some. The top ten clones hold around 2.2% of a sample with 150,000 to 200,000 clones, more than 85% of them seen once. The sequenced sample was blood. These receptors came from a woman between 40 and 55 years old in good health.

This clone was seen a handful of times. This chain connects TRBV2 to TRBJ2-3, with 8 bases that match TRBD2. CDR3 length: 15 amino acids. Germline CDR1 SNHLY, CDR2 FYNNEI. Trimming at V came to 7 bases and at J to 0 bases, leaving 6 bases not matched to a gene. CDR3 DNA sequence: TGTGCCAGCAATAGAATAGCGGGGAGCACAGATACGCAGTATTTT. It is translated as CASNRIAGSTDTQYF.

This rearrangement joins TRBV19 to TRBJ1-5, with a weak D call TRBD1 (5 bases). The V end was cut by 5 bases, the J end by 0 bases, with 8 bases between. CDR3 length: 14 residues. CDR1 is LNHDA and CDR2 is SQIVND in the germline V gene (reference sequence). This CDR3 reads CASSAQDSNQPQHF. The CDR3 DNA reads as TGTGCCAGTAGTGCACAGGATAGCAATCAGCCCCAGCATTTT.

For the CDR3, the DNA is TGTGCCAGCAGCGTCCGGGACAGGGGTCGGGAAAAACTGTTTTTT. This translates into CASSVRDRGREKLFF. V is TRBV7-9 and J is TRBJ1-4, with TRBD1 matching 10 bases. The J segment lost 8 bases and the V segment lost 5 bases, leaving 8 bases of the junction unmatched. CDR1 and CDR2 from the germline V gene are SEHNR and FQNEAQ (reference sequence). CDR3 length equals 15 residues. Full variable domain (remainder filled in from reference TRBV7-9 and TRBJ1-4): DTGVSQNPRHKITKRGQNVTFRCDPISEHNRLYWYRQTLGQGPEFLTYFQNEAQLEKSRLLSDRFSAERPKGSFSTLEIQRTEQGDSAMYLCASSVRDRGREKLFFGSGTQLSVL.

The V and J genes are TRBV18 and TRBJ2-2; no firm D call. This CDR3 region has 16 residues. Trimming cost V 5 bases and J 8 bases, with 21 bases left between them. Germline-derived CDR1 and CDR2 are KGHSH and LQKENI. The CDR3 here is CASSRDLVRFSGELFF. The CDR3, as DNA: TGTGCCAGCTCAAGAGACTTAGTTCGGTTCTCGGGGGAGCTGTTTTTT.

The rearrangement joins TRBV4-1 to TRBJ1-2; 7 nucleotides line up with TRBD1. CDR1 and CDR2 from the germline V gene are MGHRA and YSYEKL. V trimming: 1 base; J trimming: 8 bases; junction bases outside the gene matches: 10. The CDR3 contains 15 residues. The chain's CDR3 is CASSQVYEGAWGYTF. The CDR3 nucleotides are TGCGCCAGCAGCCAAGTTTATGAGGGGGCATGGGGCTACACCTTC.

This clone occurred many times. The chain couples TRBV7-9 to TRBJ2-3, with 8 bases identical to TRBD2. Germline V gene data show CDR1 as SEHNR and CDR2 as FQNEAQ (reference sequence). There are 17 residues in the CDR3. J lost 0 bases, V lost 6 bases, and 11 bases had no gene match. CDR3 nucleotide sequence: TGTGCCAGCAGTCCCCCGCGGGGGGCTCCGAGCACAGATACGCAGTATTTT. Translated, it gives CASSPPRGAPSTDTQYF.

The chain couples TRBV6-6 to TRBJ2-5; TRBD2 agrees at 11 bases. V gave up 5 bases and J gave up 4 bases; unmatched junction bases: 3. CDR3 length equals 14 residues. Germline CDR1 is MNHNY and CDR2 is SVGAGI (reference sequence). The CDR3 sequence is CASSHSGGGETQYF. The CDR3 region has the DNA TGTGCCAGCAGTCATAGCGGGGGGGGAGAGACCCAGTACTTC.

The chain couples TRBV19 to TRBJ1-1; weak D call: TRBD1 (6 bases). This CDR3 is built from 15 residues. Trimming took 7 bases from V and 0 from J, leaving 15 bases between them. CDR1 is LNHDA and CDR2 is SQIVND in the germline V gene (reference sequence). As DNA, the CDR3 is TGTGCCAGTATTTCGCGCAGGGGTATGAACACTGAAGCTTTCTTT. Protein sequence: CASISRRGMNTEAFF.

The CDR3 coding sequence is TGTGCCAGCAGCTTACAGTCCACCGGGGAGCTGTTTTTT. Translating it yields CASSLQSTGELFF. The V call is TRBV7-9, the J call TRBJ2-2, with D uncertain. This CDR3 region has 13 residues. V was trimmed by 2 bases and J by 4 bases, leaving 5 bases between them. CDR1 and CDR2 (germline): SEHNR, FQNEAQ (reference sequence).

V usage is TRBV11-2 and J usage is TRBJ2-7; D is perhaps TRBD1 or TRBD2 (6 bases each). Germline CDR1 and CDR2: SGHAT and FQNNGV. This CDR3 comprises 17 residues. V dropped 5 bases and J dropped 3 bases, with 23 bases sitting between them. CDR3 nucleotides: TGTGCCAGCAGCACGACGAGGGGGGCCTGGACAGACTACGAGCAGTACTTC. It yields the protein CASSTTRGAWTDYEQYF.

V gene TRBV6-5 combines with J gene TRBJ1-2; the D gene is possibly TRBD1 (6 bases). Germline CDR1 reads MNHEY; CDR2 reads SVGAGI. The length of the CDR3 is 14 residues. V lost 4 bases to trimming and J lost 2 bases, with 11 bases between them. The CDR3 region is CASSFGQKNYGYTF. The CDR3 region has the DNA TGTGCCAGCAGTTTCGGACAGAAAAACTATGGCTACACCTTC.

The DNA for the CDR3 is TGTGCCAGCAGCCAGGGGTACAATGAGCAGTTCTTC. Its protein is CASSQGYNEQFF. The V and J genes are TRBV27 and TRBJ2-1; a weak D match, TRBD1 (6 bases). The germline V and J ends were trimmed by 6 bases and 4 bases, with 7 bases remaining between them. CDR3 size: 12 residues. Germline values: CDR1 MNHEY, CDR2 SMNVEV (reference sequence).

The CDR3 is CASSQATSGNEQFF. The CDR3 region has the DNA TGTGCCAGCAGCCAAGCTACTAGCGGCAATGAGCAGTTCTTC. J is TRBJ2-1 and V is TRBV3-1 (or the pseudogene TRBV3-2), with 8 nucleotides matching TRBD2. Germline V gene lookup returns CDR1 LGHDT and CDR2 YNNKEL (reference sequence). V lost 1 base, J lost 6 bases, and 2 bases stayed unmatched. The CDR3 is 14 amino acids.

The chain is built from TRBV5-1 and TRBJ1-2; D ambiguous. Germline assignment: CDR1 SGHRS and CDR2 YFSETQ. The CDR3 has 13 residues. V lost 7 bases and J 2 bases, leaving 12 bases between the germline ends. CDR3 amino acids: CASSSQANYGYTF. The CDR3 DNA sequence: TGCGCCAGCTCTAGCCAAGCCAACTATGGCTACACCTTC.

The genes are TRBV21-1 and TRBJ1-1. TRBV21-1 is deemed a pseudogene. This CDR3 comprises 14 residues. The CDR3 loop reads CASSNGRSDTEAFF. In DNA form, the CDR3 reads TGTGCCAGCAGCAATGGACGGAGCGACACTGAAGCTTTCTTT.

The chain recombines TRBV2 with TRBJ2-3; no definite D call. The V gene's germline CDR1 is SNHLY and CDR2 FYNNEI. The ends were cut back, 2 bases at V and 0 bases at J, with 6 bases in the middle. The CDR3 is 14 residues long. CDR3 protein: CASSEWSSTDTQYF. As DNA, the CDR3 is TGTGCCAGCAGTGAATGGTCTAGCACAGATACGCAGTATTTT.

This sequence joins TRBV7-3 and TRBJ2-2, with D hard to call. Per germline, CDR1 SGHTA and CDR2 FQGTGA. This CDR3 spans 14 amino acids. Between the trimmed V and J ends, which lost 1 base and 6 bases, there was a span of 9 bases. The CDR3 bases are TGTGCCAGCAGCTTAAATCTGGGTGCCGGGGAGCTGTTTTTT. Amino acid sequence: CASSLNLGAGELFF.

Details on this clone: Other DNA sequences in the sample encode the same CDR3. The rearrangement joins TRBV13 to TRBJ2-7; 10 positions match TRBD1. This CDR3 has 17 amino acids. The ends lost 5 bases at V and 3 bases at J; junction bases unmatched: 13. Germline lookup yields CDR1 PRHDT and CDR2 FYEKMQ (reference sequence). The CDR3 region is CASSTRDDGQGVYEQYF. The DNA for the CDR3 is TGTGCCAGCAGCACCCGCGACGATGGACAGGGGGTCTACGAGCAGTACTTC.

The chain recombines TRBV2 with TRBJ2-7, with 8 positions matching TRBD1. Germline V gives CDR1 SNHLY, CDR2 FYNNEI. The CDR3 has 13 amino acids. V trimming: 11 bases; J trimming: 2 bases; junction bases outside the gene matches: 8. CDR3 coding DNA: TGTGCCGGACATAGACAGGGGACCTACGAGCAGTACTTC. This encodes CAGHRQGTYEQYF.

The rearrangement joins TRBV6-2 or TRBV6-3 to TRBJ2-5, with TRBD2 identical over 8 bases. Per germline, CDR1 MNHEY and CDR2 SVGEGT. The CDR3 spans 16 residues. The junction had 13 bases not matched to a gene; V was cut back by 2 bases and J by 8 bases. The CDR3 loop is CASSYESGGAPVTQYF. The CDR3 bases are TGTGCCAGCAGTTACGAAAGCGGGGGCGCCCCTGTAACCCAGTACTTC.

This chain links TRBV7-7 with TRBJ2-5, with D unclear. CDR3 length equals 14 residues. Trimming took off 1 base at V and 4 bases at J, with 10 bases between the two ends. Germline loops: CDR1 SSHAT, CDR2 FNYEAQ (reference sequence). The DNA of the CDR3 is TGTGCCAGCAGCTTAGAAAGCTCCGGAGAGACCCAGTACTTC. It is translated as CASSLESSGETQYF.

The chain joins TRBV28 to TRBJ2-7, with D tentatively TRBD2 (6 bases). V gave up 3 bases and J gave up 7 bases, with 16 bases separating them. Per the germline V gene, CDR1 is MDHEN and CDR2 is SYDVKM. This CDR3 has 14 residues. CDR3 DNA: TGTGCCAGCAGTTTTCCCCAGGGAGGTCGGGAGCAGTACTTC. Protein sequence: CASSFPQGGREQYF.

The gene calls are TRBV10-1 and TRBJ2-3; 7 positions match TRBD1. The CDR3 runs to 14 residues. From germline, CDR1 is WNHNN and CDR2 SYGVQD (reference sequence). V shed 3 bases, J shed 4 bases, and the junction held 4 bases outside the gene matches. The CDR3 sequence: CASSDPGQADTQYF. The DNA for the CDR3 is TGCGCCAGCAGTGATCCCGGACAGGCAGATACGCAGTATTTT.

The chain combines TRBV6-5 with TRBJ1-6; 9 bases align to TRBD1. The CDR3 runs to 15 residues. Germline assignment: CDR1 MNHEY and CDR2 SVGAGI. V dropped 6 bases and J dropped 7; count of bases not matched to a gene: 7. CDR3 region: CASRPTGTGNSPLHF. Written as DNA, the CDR3 is TGTGCCAGCAGACCTACCGGGACAGGGAATTCACCCCTCCACTTT.

This rearrangement joins TRBV19 to TRBJ2-3; 11 bases agree with TRBD2. The CDR3 contains 13 residues. CDR1 is LNHDA and CDR2 is SQIVND in the germline V gene (reference sequence). V gave up 6 bases and J gave up 4 bases; unmatched junction bases: 0. CDR3 sequence (DNA): TGTGCCAGTAGGACTAGCGGGGCAGATACGCAGTATTTT. Its translation is CASRTSGADTQYF.

The chain couples TRBV5-4 to TRBJ1-6, with TRBD1 identical over 9 bases. CDR3 length: 14 amino acids. Germline values: CDR1 SGHNT, CDR2 YYREEE (reference sequence). V trimming: 0 bases; J trimming: 10 bases; junction bases outside the gene matches: 2. The chain's CDR3 is CASSLGDRDSPLHF. The CDR3 DNA reads TGTGCCAGCAGCTTGGGGGACAGGGACTCACCCCTCCACTTT.